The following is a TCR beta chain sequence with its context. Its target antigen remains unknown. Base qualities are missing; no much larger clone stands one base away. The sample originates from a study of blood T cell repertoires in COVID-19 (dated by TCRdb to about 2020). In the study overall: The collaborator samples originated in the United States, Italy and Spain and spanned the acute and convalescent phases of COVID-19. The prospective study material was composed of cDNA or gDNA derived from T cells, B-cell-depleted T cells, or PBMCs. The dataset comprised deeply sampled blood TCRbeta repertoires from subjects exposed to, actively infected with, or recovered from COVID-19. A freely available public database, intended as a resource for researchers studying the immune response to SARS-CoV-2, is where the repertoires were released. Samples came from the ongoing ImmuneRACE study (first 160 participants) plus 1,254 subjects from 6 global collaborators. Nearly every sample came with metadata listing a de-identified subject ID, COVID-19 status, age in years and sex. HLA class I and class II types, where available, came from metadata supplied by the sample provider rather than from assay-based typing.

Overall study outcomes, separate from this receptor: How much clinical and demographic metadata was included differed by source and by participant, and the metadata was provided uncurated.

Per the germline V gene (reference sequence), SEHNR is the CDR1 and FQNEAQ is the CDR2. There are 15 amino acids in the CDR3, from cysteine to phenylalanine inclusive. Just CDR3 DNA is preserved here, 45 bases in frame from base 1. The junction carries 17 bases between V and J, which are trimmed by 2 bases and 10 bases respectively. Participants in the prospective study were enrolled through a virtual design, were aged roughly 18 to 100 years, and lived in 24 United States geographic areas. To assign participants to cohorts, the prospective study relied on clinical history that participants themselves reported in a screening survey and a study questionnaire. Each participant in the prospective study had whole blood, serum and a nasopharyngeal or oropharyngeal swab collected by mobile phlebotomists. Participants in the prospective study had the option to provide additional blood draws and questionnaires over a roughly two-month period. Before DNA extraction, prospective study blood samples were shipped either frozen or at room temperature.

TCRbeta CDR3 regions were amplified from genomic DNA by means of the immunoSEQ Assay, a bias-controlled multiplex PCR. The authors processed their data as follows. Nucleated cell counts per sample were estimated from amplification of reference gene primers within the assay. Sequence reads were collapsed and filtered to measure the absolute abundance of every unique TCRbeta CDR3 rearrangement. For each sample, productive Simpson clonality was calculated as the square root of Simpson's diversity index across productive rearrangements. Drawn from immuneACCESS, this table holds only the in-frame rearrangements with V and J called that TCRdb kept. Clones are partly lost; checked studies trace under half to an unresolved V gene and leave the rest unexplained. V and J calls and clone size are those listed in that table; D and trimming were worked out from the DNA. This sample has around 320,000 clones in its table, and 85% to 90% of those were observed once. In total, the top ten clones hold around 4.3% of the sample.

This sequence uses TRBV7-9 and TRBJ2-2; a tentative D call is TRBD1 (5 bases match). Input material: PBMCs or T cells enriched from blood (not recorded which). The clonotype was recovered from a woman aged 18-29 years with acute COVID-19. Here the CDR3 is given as CASSLRSITGLELFF. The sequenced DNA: TGTGCCAGCAGCTTAAGGAGCATTACAGGTCTGGAGCTGTTTTTT.